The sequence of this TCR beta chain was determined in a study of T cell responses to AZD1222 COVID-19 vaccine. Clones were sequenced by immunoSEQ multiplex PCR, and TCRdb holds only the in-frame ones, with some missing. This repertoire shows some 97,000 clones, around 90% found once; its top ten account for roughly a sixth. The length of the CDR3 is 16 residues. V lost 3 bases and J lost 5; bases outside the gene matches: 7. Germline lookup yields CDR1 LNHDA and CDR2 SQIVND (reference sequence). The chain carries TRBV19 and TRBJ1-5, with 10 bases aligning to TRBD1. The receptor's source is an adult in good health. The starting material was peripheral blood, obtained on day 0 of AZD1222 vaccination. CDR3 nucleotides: TGTGCCAGTAGTATTGCCTCGGGACAGGGGTATCAGCCCCAGCATTTT. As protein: CASSIASGQGYQPQHF.